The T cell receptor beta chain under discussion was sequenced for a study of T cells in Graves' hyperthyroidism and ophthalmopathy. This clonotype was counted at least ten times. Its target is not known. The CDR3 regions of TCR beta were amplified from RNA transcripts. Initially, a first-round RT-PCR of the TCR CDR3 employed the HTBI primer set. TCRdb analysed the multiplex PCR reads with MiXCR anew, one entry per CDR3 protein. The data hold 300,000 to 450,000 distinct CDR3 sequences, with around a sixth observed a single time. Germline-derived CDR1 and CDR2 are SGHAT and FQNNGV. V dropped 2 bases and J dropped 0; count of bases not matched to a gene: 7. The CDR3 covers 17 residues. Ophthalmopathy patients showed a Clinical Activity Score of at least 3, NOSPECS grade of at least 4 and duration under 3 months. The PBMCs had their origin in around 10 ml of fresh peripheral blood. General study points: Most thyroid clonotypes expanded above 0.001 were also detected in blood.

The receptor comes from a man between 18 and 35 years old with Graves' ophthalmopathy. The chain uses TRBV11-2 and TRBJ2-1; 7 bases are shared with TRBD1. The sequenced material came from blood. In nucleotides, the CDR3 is TGTGCCAGCAGCTTAATCCCGGGACAGAGCTCCTACAATGAGCAGTTCTTC. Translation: CASSLIPGQSSYNEQFF.